Listed here is a single TCR beta chain. Authors' methods: Amplification with reference gene primers provided the estimates of nucleated cell counts. TCRdb's table, derived via immunoSEQ multiplex PCR, lists solely in-frame clones and lacks some. V, J and clone size are taken as reported in that table, and D and trimming were inferred from the DNA itself. The table shows more than 95,000 clones, with roughly 90% occurring only once. The sample belongs to a study of blood T cell repertoires in COVID-19. This CDR3 comprises 17 residues. V lost 6 bases, J lost 5 bases, and 26 bases lay in between. The germline V gene encodes CDR1 MGHDK and CDR2 SYGVNS.

The sequenced material came from peripheral blood. The chain joins TRBV25-1 to TRBJ2-7; D possibly corresponds to TRBD2 (6 bases). This TCR came from a human donor in a cohort sampled during active COVID-19. CDR3: CASRGGAPATGIHEQYF. The CDR3 DNA reads TGTGCCAGCAGGGGAGGCGCACCTGCTACGGGCATCCACGAGCAGTACTTC.